This record covers a single T cell receptor (beta chain). Clones were sequenced by immunoSEQ multiplex PCR, and TCRdb holds only the in-frame ones, with some missing. The repertoire holds 230,000 or so clones, with around 88% as singletons. The data belong to a study of blood T cell repertoires in COVID-19. The source of this sequence is a woman aged 45-60 years with acute COVID-19. Sequencing input: PBMCs or T cells enriched from blood (not recorded which).

In DNA, the CDR3 is TGTGCCAGCAGCCAAGACCTAGGATTGAATGGCTACACCTTC. Protein product: CASSQDLGLNGYTF. This chain links TRBV3-1 (or the pseudogene TRBV3-2) with TRBJ1-2; D unclear. Per germline, CDR1 LGHDT and CDR2 YNNKEL (reference sequence). V was trimmed by 0 bases and J by 6 bases, leaving 11 bases between them. This CDR3 spans 14 amino acids.